This TCR beta chain derives from a study of cytomegalovirus exposure and HLA in healthy donors. Regarding the study as a whole: Most TCR sequences were uncommon, yet certain public TCRs appeared in many donors. The investigators catalogued 150 to 200 TCR beta chains as cytomegalovirus-associated.

Between the trimmed V and J ends, which lost 3 bases and 6 bases, there was a span of 7 bases. From germline, CDR1 is MNHEY and CDR2 SMNVEV (reference sequence). This CDR3 has 12 amino acids. A word on this clone: The target antigen is unknown.

Sequencing was performed with immunoSEQ multiplex PCR; in TCRdb, only in-frame clones are kept and a portion is missing. The data show some 350,000 clones, with around 90% seen just once and approximately 1.1% held by the top ten. The sequenced material came from PBMCs. The chain carries TRBV27 and TRBJ2-3, with D hard to call. This TCR came from a woman in her twenties or thirties in good health and CMV-seropositive. This chain's CDR3 is CASSLVGDTQYF. Written as DNA, the CDR3 is TGTGCCAGCAGTTTGGTGGGGGATACGCAGTATTTT.